This T cell receptor beta chain was obtained from a study of T cell repertoires in aging, cancer and after chemotherapy. The template was genomic DNA from peripheral blood, not RNA. About this clonotype: Its specificity is unknown. A much larger clone differs from this one at a single base, so this may be a read error.

This CDR3 comprises 14 residues. After removal of 5 bases from V and 7 bases from J, the junction contained 9 bases not matched to a gene. Germline CDR1 and CDR2: SEHNR and FQNEAQ (reference sequence). A mixed TRB-A/B primer pool amplified rearranged TRB by multiplex touch-down PCR. MiXCR was run by TCRdb on the multiplex PCR reads, yielding one entry per CDR3 protein. The data contain roughly 10,000 distinct CDR3 sequences, 20% to 30% of them singletons. Study-level points and caveats: In each cancer cohort, median generation probability increased across chemotherapy, suggesting thymic output rebounded.

Sequencing was done on a sample of blood. The sequence derives from a human donor in good health. The chain links TRBV7-9 to TRBJ2-5, with 8 positions matching TRBD1. The CDR3 nucleotides are TGTGCCAGCAGCGCGGGACAGGCAAGAGGGACCCAGTACTTC. Translating it yields CASSAGQARGTQYF.